This T cell receptor (beta chain) was retrieved from a study of T cell repertoires in cytomegalovirus infection (dated by TCRdb to about 2019). Study-wide context: The peptide stimulations were aimed at well-studied HLA-B-restricted epitopes as well as recently identified HLA-C-restricted CMV epitopes, whose presentation resists viral immunomodulation. Donor HLA type was relevant to the analysis, as public TCR beta signatures indicated carriage of CMV infection together with the matching HLA type. The paper's findings and limits, for the study overall: Cumulative frequency of public TCR beta family members discriminated carriers of CMV infection plus the relevant HLA type in this cohort and an independent approximately 360-donor cohort. The ex vivo response was dominated by HLA-C-restricted CMV-specific TCR beta clonotypes, and the single most frequent clonotype in two of eight donors was supplied by these HLA-C-restricted clonotypes.

The treatment or condition label for this specimen denotes: in vitro stimulation with specific CMV peptide epitopes to enrich CMV-specific T cells. Sequenced using an Illumina HiSeq 1500. TCRdb itself trimmed the public reads at Q25 with fastp, ran MiXCR and retained productive beta chains. Rows with one shared CDR3 protein collapse into an entry with the most common genes and DNA. Within this sample are about 74,000 distinct CDR3 sequences, with about 26% of them counted one time only. Jointly, the top ten make up roughly three fifths of the sample. This clonotype came up a few times. The antigen it recognizes is unknown. No base qualities exist here, and no much larger clone lies one base off it. The CDR3, cysteine through phenylalanine, is 13 amino acids long. The kept DNA is CDR3 alone, 39 bases in frame from the first base. Via the germline V gene, CDR1 is SGHTA and CDR2 FQGNSA. V loses 3 bases of germline sequence and J loses 6 bases, and the interval between the two ends is 10 bases.

The receptor was isolated from a human donor in good health (CMV status not recorded). Some clones in this sample may be carry-over from other donors' samples. Recombination connected TRBV7-2 to TRBJ2-3; TRBD1 could be the D gene, as 6 bases match. This specimen consisted of CD8+ T cells from cultured PBMCs, obtained from culture after CMV antigen stimulation. In nucleotides, the sequence is TGTGCCAGCAGCTTCCCTACAGGGGATACGCAGTATTTT. The resulting protein is CASSFPTGDTQYF. The entire variable domain, with the stretches around the CDR3 drawn from the reference TRBV7-2 and TRBJ2-3 proteins, is GAGVSQSPSNKVTEKGKDVELRCDPISGHTALYWYRQSLGQGLEFLIYFQGNSAPDKSGLPSDRFSAERTGGSVSTLTIQRTQQEDSAVYLCASSFPTGDTQYFGPGTRLTVL.